This T cell receptor (beta chain) comes out of a study of Graves' ophthalmopathy and Graves' hyperthyroidism. Study-wide points: Ophthalmopathy and stable hyperthyroidism were discriminated by a 13-signature model, with around 88% sensitivity and approximately 77% specificity.

Researchers took RNA transcripts and amplified TCR beta CDR3 regions from them. HTBI primers were employed in first-round RT-PCR, then a second-round multiplex PCR followed. TCRdb reprocessed the multiplex PCR reads via MiXCR and lists one record per CDR3 protein. The sample includes roughly 160,000 distinct CDR3 sequences, approximately 40% seen only once; the top ten take around 8.9%. CDR1 and CDR2 (germline): SGHRS, YFSETQ. J gave up 4 bases and V 4 bases, and 2 bases lay outside the gene matches. The CDR3 contains 12 residues. A word on this clonotype: Its antigen is not identified.

This sequence was found in a man between 25 and 39 years old with Graves' ophthalmopathy. Sequencing used peripheral blood. The chain couples TRBV5-1 to TRBJ2-7; 7 bases line up with TRBD1. Here the CDR3 reads CASSTGQYEQYF. CDR3 sequence (DNA): TGCGCCAGCAGCACGGGACAGTACGAGCAGTACTTC. The complete variable domain, with remaining parts taken from reference TRBV5-1 and TRBJ2-7, reads KAGVTQTPRYLIKTRGQQVTLSCSPISGHRSVSWYQQTPGQGLQFLFEYFSETQRNKGNFPGRFSGRQFSNSRSEMNVSTLELGDSALYLCASSTGQYEQYFGPGTRLTVT.